This TCR beta chain was captured in a study of T cell responses to AZD1222 COVID-19 vaccine. A note on this clone: The antigen remains undetermined.

The repertoire was sequenced with immunoSEQ multiplex PCR; TCRdb's copy has only in-frame clones and lacks some. The sample carries about 140,000 clones, more than 80% recorded once. Study-wide results and caveats: Donors were mostly white British, more females; clonal diversity possibly underestimated. Sampling that yielded the repertoires occurred only after the peak T cell response.

Germline V gene sequence: CDR1 SGHVS, CDR2 FQNEAQ. There are 12 residues in the CDR3. V was shortened by 5 bases and J by 14 bases, with 18 bases between the two germline ends. This rearrangement joins TRBV7-8 to TRBJ1-2, with a possible D match to TRBD1 (6 bases). The receptor comes from an adult who received the MenACWY meningococcal vaccine as a control. The sequencing here drew on peripheral blood, taken 28 days after the second dose of the MenACWY control vaccine. This CDR3 reads CASSHTLQGWTF. The CDR3 DNA is TGTGCCAGCAGCCACACCCTCCAGGGGTGGACCTTC. The whole variable domain, remainder taken from reference TRBV7-8 and TRBJ1-2, is GAGVSQSPRYKVAKRGQDVALRCDPISGHVSLFWYQQALGQGPEFLTYFQNEAQLDKSGLPSDRFFAERPEGSVSTLKIQRTQQEDSAVYLCASSHTLQGWTFGSGTRLTVV.